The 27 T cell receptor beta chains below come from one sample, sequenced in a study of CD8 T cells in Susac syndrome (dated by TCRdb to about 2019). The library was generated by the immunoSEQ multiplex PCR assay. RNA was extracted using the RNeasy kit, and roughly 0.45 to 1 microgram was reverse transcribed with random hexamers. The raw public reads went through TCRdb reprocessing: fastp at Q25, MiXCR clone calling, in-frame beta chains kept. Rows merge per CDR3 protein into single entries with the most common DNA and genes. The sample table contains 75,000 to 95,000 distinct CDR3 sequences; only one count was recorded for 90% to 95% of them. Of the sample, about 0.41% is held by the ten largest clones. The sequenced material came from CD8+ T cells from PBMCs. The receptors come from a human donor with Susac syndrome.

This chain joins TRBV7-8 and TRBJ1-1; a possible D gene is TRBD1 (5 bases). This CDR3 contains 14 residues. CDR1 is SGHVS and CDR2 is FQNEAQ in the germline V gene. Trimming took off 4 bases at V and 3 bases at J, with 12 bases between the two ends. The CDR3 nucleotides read TGTGCCAGCAGCTCGGGGGAAGCGGACACTGAAGCTTTCTTT. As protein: CASSSGEADTEAFF.

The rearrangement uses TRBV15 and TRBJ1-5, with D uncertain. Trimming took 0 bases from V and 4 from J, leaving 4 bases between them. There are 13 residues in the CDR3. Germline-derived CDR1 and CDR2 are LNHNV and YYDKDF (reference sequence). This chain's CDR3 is CATSRDPNQPQHF. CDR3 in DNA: TGTGCCACCAGCAGAGATCCAAATCAGCCCCAGCATTTT.

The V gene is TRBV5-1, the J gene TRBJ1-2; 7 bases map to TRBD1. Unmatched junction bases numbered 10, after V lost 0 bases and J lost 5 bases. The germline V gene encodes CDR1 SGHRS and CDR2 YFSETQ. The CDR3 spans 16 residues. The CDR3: CASSLAGGPGGYGYTF. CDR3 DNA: TGCGCCAGCAGCTTGGCCGGCGGCCCAGGGGGTTATGGCTACACCTTC.

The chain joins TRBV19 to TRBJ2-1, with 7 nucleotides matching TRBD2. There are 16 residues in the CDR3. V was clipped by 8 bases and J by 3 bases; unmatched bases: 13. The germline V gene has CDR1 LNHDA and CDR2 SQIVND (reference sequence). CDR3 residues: CASSPGSGHYYNEQFF. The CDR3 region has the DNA TGTGCCAGTTCTCCTGGTAGCGGGCATTACTACAATGAGCAGTTCTTC.

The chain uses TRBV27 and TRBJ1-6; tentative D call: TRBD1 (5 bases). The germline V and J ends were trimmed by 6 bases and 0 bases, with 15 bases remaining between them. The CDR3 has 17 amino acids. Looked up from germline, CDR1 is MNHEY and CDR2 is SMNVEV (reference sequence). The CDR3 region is CASRDVEGPSYNSPLHF. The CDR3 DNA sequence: TGTGCCAGCAGAGACGTCGAGGGGCCCTCCTATAATTCACCCCTCCACTTT.

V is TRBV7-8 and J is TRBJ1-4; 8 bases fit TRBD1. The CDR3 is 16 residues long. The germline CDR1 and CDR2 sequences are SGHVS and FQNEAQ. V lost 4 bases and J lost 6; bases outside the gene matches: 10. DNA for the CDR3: TGTGCCAGCAGCTCCTTCCAGGGGGCCCATCATGAAAAACTGTTTTTT. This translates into CASSSFQGAHHEKLFF.

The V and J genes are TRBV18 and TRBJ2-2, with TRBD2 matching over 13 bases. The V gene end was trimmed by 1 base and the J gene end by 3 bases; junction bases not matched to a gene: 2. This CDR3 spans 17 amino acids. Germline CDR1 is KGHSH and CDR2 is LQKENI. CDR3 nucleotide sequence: TGTGCCAGCTCACCACTTGGACTAGCGGGAGACACCGGGGAGCTGTTTTTT. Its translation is CASSPLGLAGDTGELFF. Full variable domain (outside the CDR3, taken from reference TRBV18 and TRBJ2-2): NAGVMQNPRHLVRRRGQEARLRCSPMKGHSHVYWYRQLPEEGLKFMVYLQKENIIDESGMPKERFSAEFPKEGPSILRIQQVVRGDSAAYFCASSPLGLAGDTGELFFGEGSRLTVL.

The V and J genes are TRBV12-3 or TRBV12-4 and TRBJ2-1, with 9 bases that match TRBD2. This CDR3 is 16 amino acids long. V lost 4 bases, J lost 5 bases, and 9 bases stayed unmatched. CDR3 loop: CASSYTSGRRDNEQFF. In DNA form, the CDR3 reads TGTGCCAGCAGTTACACAAGCGGGAGGCGGGACAATGAGCAGTTCTTC.

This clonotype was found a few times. The CDR3 coding sequence is TGTGCCAGCAGCCAGGGGGGCTATGGCTACACCTTC. Amino acids: CASSQGGYGYTF. The chain carries TRBV3-1 and TRBJ1-2; a weak D match, TRBD1 (5 bases). V dropped 3 bases and J dropped 4 bases, with 6 bases sitting between them. Per the germline V gene, CDR1 is LGHDT and CDR2 is YNNKEL (reference sequence). CDR3 length equals 12 residues.

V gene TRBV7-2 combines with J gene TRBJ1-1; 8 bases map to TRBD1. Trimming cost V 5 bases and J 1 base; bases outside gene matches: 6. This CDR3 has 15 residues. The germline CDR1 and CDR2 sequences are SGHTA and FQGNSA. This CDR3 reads CASSADRGQNTEAFF. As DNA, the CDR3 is TGTGCCAGCAGCGCAGACAGGGGCCAGAACACTGAAGCTTTCTTT.

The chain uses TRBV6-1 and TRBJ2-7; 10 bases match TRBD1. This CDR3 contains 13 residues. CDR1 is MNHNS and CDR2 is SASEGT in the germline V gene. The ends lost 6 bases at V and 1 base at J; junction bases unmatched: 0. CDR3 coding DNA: TGTGCCAGCAGGGACAGGGGGTCCTACGAGCAGTACTTC. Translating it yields CASRDRGSYEQYF.

For the CDR3, the DNA is TGTGCCAGCACTCCCGCTAGCATGGTCACCGGGGAGCTGTTTTTT. It encodes CASTPASMVTGELFF. The V and J genes are TRBV7-2 and TRBJ2-2; D is possibly TRBD2 (5 bases). V shed 7 bases and J shed 4 bases, with 16 bases lying between them. Germline-derived CDR1 and CDR2 are SGHTA and FQGNSA. This CDR3 spans 15 amino acids.

As DNA, the CDR3 is TGTGCCAGCAGTTTCCAGGGCAGCCGGCCCCAGCATTTT. This sequence encodes CASSFQGSRPQHF. The V gene is TRBV12-3 or TRBV12-4, the J gene TRBJ1-5; perhaps TRBD1 as D (5 bases). The length of the CDR3 is 13 residues. Between the trimmed V and J ends, which lost 3 bases and 9 bases, there was a span of 12 bases.

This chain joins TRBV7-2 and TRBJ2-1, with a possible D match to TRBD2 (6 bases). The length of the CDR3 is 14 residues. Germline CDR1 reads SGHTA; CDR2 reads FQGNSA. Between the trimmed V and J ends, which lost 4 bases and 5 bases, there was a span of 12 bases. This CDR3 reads CASSSLSGDNEQFF. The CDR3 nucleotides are TGTGCCAGCAGCTCCTTATCGGGGGACAATGAGCAGTTCTTC.

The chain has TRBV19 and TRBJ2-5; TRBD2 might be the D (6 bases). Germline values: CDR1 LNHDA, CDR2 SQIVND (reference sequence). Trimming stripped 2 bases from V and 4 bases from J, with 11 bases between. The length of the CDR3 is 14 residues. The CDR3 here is CASSISGVIETQYF. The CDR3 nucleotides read TGTGCCAGTAGTATATCGGGAGTAATAGAGACCCAGTACTTC.

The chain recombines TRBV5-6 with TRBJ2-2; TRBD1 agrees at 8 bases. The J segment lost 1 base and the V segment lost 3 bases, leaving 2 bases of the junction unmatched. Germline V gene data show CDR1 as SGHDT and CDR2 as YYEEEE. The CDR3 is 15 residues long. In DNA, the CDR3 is TGTGCCAGCAGCTCCGGGACAGGGAACACCGGGGAGCTGTTTTTT. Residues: CASSSGTGNTGELFF.

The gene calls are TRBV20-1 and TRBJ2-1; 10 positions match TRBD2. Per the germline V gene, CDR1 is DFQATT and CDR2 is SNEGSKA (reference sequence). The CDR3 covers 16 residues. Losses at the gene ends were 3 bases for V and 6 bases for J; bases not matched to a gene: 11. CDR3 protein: CSARPGEREGRNEQFF. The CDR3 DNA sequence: TGCAGTGCTAGGCCAGGCGAGCGGGAGGGACGCAATGAGCAGTTCTTC.

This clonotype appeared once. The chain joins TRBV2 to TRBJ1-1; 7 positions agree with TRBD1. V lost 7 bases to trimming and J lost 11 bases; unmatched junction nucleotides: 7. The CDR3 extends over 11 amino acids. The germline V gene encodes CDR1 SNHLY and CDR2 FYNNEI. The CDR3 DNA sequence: TGTGCCAGCATTATACAGGGGCAGGCTTTCTTT. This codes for CASIIQGQAFF.

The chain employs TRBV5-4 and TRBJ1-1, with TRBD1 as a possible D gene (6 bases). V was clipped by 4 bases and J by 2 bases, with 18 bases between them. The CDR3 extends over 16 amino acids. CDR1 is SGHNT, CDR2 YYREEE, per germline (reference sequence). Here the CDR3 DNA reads TGTGCCAGCAGCCCGGACAGCGCCTTTTTAAACACTGAAGCTTTCTTT. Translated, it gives CASSPDSAFLNTEAFF.

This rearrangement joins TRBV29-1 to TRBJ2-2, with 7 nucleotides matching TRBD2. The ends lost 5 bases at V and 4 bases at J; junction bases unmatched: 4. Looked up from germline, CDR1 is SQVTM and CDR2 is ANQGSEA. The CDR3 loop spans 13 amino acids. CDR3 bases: TGCAGCGTTCTAGCGGCGGTCACCGGGGAGCTGTTTTTT. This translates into CSVLAAVTGELFF.

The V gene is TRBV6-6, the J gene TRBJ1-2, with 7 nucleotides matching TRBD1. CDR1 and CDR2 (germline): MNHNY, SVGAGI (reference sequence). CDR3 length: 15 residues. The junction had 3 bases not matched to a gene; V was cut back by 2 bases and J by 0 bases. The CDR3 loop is CASSYDRVANYGYTF. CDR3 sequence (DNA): TGTGCCAGCAGTTACGACAGGGTAGCTAACTATGGCTACACCTTC.

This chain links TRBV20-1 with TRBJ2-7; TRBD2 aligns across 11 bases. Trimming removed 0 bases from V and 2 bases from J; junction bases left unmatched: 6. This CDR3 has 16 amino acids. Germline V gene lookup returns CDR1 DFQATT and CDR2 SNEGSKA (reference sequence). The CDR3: CSARDIAGGNTYEQYF. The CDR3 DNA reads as TGCAGTGCTAGAGATATAGCGGGAGGGAACACCTACGAGCAGTACTTC.

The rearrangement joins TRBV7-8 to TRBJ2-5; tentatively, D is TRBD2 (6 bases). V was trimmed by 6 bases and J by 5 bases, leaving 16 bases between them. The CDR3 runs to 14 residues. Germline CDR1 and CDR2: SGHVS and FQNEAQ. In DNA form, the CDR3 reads TGTGCCAGCAGTCCTACTAGCCCCCAGGAGACCCAGTACTTC. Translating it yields CASSPTSPQETQYF.

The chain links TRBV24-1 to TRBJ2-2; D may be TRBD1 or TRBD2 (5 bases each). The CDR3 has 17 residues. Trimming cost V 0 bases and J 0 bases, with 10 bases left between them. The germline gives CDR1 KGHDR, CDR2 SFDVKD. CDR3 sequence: CATSDLPGDANTGELFF. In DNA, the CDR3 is TGTGCCACCAGTGATTTGCCCGGGGACGCGAACACCGGGGAGCTGTTTTTT.

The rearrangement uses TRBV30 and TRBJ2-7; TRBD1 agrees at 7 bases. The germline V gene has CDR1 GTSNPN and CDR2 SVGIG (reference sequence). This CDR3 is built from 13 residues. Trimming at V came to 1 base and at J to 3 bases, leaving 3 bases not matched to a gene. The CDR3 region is CAWSEQGYYEQYF. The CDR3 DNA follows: TGTGCCTGGAGTGAACAGGGGTACTACGAGCAGTACTTC.

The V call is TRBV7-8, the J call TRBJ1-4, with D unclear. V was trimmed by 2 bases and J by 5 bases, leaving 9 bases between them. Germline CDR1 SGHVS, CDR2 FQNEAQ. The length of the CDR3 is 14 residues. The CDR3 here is CASSLRYPNEKLFF. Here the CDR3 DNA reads TGTGCCAGCAGCTTACGATACCCGAATGAAAAACTGTTTTTT.

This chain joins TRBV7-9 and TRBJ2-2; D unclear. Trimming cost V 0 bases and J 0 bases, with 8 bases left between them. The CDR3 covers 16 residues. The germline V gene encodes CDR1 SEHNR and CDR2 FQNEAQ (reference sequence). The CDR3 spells CASSLAASSNTGELFF. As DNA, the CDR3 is TGTGCCAGCAGCTTAGCAGCCTCATCGAACACCGGGGAGCTGTTTTTT.